The present TCR beta chain was sequenced within a study of cytomegalovirus exposure and HLA in healthy donors (dated by TCRdb to the late 2010s). In terms of the full investigation: In an earlier analysis of 587 of the donors, about 260 Gb of sequence data and some 100 million unique TCR beta sequences from about 190 million T cells were reported. About 300 gigabases of sequencing data and approximately 80 million unique TCR sequences were included in an early release covering 550 to 650 HLA-typed donors. Of the roughly 390 genotyped donors, about 80% fell in the genetic ancestry cluster associated with self-reported Caucasian donors. The study was designed to test whether signatures of past pathogen exposure could be identified by cataloging public T cell receptors. Using immunosequencing, the study profiled T cell repertoires from about 620 subjects and related those repertoires to cytomegalovirus serostatus. Along with the roughly 610-subject first cohort, a separate validation cohort of over a hundred different subjects was used. To predict cytomegalovirus infection status, the study brought together high-throughput TCR immunosequencing, statistical association of individual TCRs with disease status, and machine learning. A later analysis re-examined previously published TCR beta repertoires from more than 650 donors and added high-resolution HLA genotyping to investigate patterns of TCR occurrence. The later analysis used no new phenotypic data to find candidate immune exposures, relying instead on TCR beta sequences and their occurrence across donors. An earlier analysis of fewer than 750 of the donors used high-throughput TCR beta sequencing to judge whether each TCR beta V gene segment behaved as functional or pseudogenic. Alongside the repertoire data, information on donor age, sex, ethnicity and CMV serostatus was compiled. A later genetic analysis used genome-wide SNP genotypes for about 55% of the 666 donors, treating that subset as a discovery cohort. Every discovery cohort repertoire had been produced on one sequencing platform. Class I and class II HLA loci were covered by the typing at four-digit resolution. The number of donors typed differed by locus, with 629-630 for A, B, C, DRB1 and DQB1, 522 for DQA1, over 600 for DPA1, and some 450 for DPB1. Several DR-DQ haplotypes were handled as single units for association and clustering because linkage in the cohort was strong. On average, 235,054 unique TCR beta nucleotide sequences were sequenced per donor among about 400 genotyped donors of the cohort, with roughly a sixth of those sequences being non-productive. Broader findings and caveats from the paper: The sequencing pipeline was judged likely to have produced a cluster of highly shared sequence variants as a technical artifact. Most CMV-associated TCR beta chains appeared to be HLA-restricted in a later analysis, and the HLA associations seemed to be driven largely by CMV exposure. A further reported finding was that TCR beta sequences accurately predicted the HLA-A and HLA-B alleles for most subjects in the first cohort. Only TCR beta chains were sequenced in this cohort, and the absence of alpha or paired-chain data limited detectable features. Compared with equally common non-associated chains, HLA-associated TCR beta chains in a later analysis were more clonally expanded and had lower generation probabilities. Most TCR sequences were observed very rarely across donors, whereas some public TCRs were present in many individuals. In a later analysis, TCR association rates were found to vary across HLA loci, with the most associated TCRs seen for DRB1 alleles and the fewest for HLA-C alleles. At a false discovery rate of 0.05, a later analysis linked around 15,000 TCR beta sequences to specific HLA alleles. Correlated functional status among segregating V segments might reflect linkage disequilibrium, but an unknown experimental factor could not be ruled out. In an earlier analysis of under 600 of the donors, most TCR beta V segments were observed in productive rearrangements about 87% or about 30% of the time, broadly matching IMGT annotations. Because some donors lacked HLA typing at each locus, the association tests relied only on the typed subset. The presence/absence analyses assumed that sequencing depth was roughly uniform across donors, and that assumption may not be true. In both the original and validation cohorts, the classifier was reported to diagnose cytomegalovirus status with high specificity and sensitivity. Because the 87-base-pair reads could not distinguish some IMGT-functional V segments, including TRBV6-2 and TRBV6-3, those segments were excluded. It was suggested by the authors that the approach could potentially be generalized to other disease states and immunological phenotypes. In a later genetic analysis, fewer N-insertions in productive TCRs were reported among donors in an Asian-associated ancestry cluster than the roughly 640-donor mean. A total of fewer than 200 TCR beta chains were listed by the study as associated with cytomegalovirus. Assigning TCR associations to individual alleles was difficult when HLA alleles, especially DR and DQ, strongly co-occurred. A few of the identified cytomegalovirus-associated TCR beta chains were confirmed in vitro to be specific for cytomegalovirus antigens. For the cohort, immune exposure information was limited to CMV serostatus. Several of the top co-occurrence clusters appeared to be linked to parvovirus B19, influenza, CMV and Epstein-Barr virus, according to a later analysis. Because counts were too low, roughly 16 rarely observed V segments, including chromosome 9 orphons, were excluded from the earlier analysis of 500 to 700 of the donors. V-gene and J-gene trimming of TCR beta chains was associated with a missense DCLRE1C variant in a later genetic analysis, and the association was replicated in an independent cohort.

The cohort was made up of about 670 healthy bone marrow donors. Cohort members were all nominally healthy when sampled, although unrecorded immune exposures were likely present. The donor tested CMV seropositive, placing the donor among the roughly 300 seropositive members of the cohort. Every donor gave a peripheral blood sample, and the peripheral blood mononuclear cells from that sample were used for TCR beta sequencing. The Qiagen DNeasy Blood Extraction Kit was used to extract genomic DNA from the blood cell samples. Clipping removes 4 bases from V and 1 base from J, with 6 as the unmatched junction base count. The germline V gene gives CDR1 as SGHTA and CDR2 as FQGNSA. CDR3 length: 18 amino acids, cysteine to phenylalanine. Solely the CDR3 DNA is kept, with 54 bases framed from the first base. This clone has only one observation. This clone's antigen is unknown. There are no base qualities to consult, and no much larger clone falls within one base.

The library was prepared using the immunoSEQ multiplex PCR assay. For the multiplex PCR, a mixture combining 60 forward primers for TCR Vbeta segments and 13 reverse primers for TCR Jbeta segments was used. A multiplex PCR assay on genomic DNA amplified the CDR3 region of rearranged TCR beta genes. On the Illumina HiSeq System, the amplified TCR beta libraries were sequenced as 87-base-pair reads. In the original analysis: A later analysis tallied about 77 million unique TCR beta chains across the roughly 610 repertoires, and approximately 11 million of those chains were shared by two or more donors. A nearest-neighbor algorithm error-corrected the raw reads and collapsed the reads into unique sequences, merging closely related sequences to remove PCR and sequencing errors. V, D and J gene segments were assigned by aligning CDR3 sequences to IMGT reference sequences. For a sequence to be retained, a match of at least six nucleotides to both a V gene segment and a J gene segment was required. A rearrangement counted as productive if the CDR3 had no stop codons and remained in frame with V and J, and every other rearrangement counted as non-productive. Following IMGT convention, CDR3 was defined as the stretch from the second conserved V-encoded cysteine to the conserved J-encoded phenylalanine. The earlier analysis of approximately 590 of the donors excluded any sequence lacking an unambiguous match to a single V gene segment. An earlier analysis of a few hundred of the donors called V segments functional above 56.7% productive rearrangements and segregating when the between-donor standard deviation exceeded 5%. To diagnose cytomegalovirus status from the catalog of TCR beta chain sequences, a statistical classification framework was built. A later analysis assigned V and J genes by comparing TCR nucleotide sequences with IMGT/GENE-DB human TR gene sequences. In a later analysis, CDR3 sequences and most-parsimonious VDJ recombination scenarios were assigned using the TCRdist pipeline. In a later analysis, each TCR beta chain was defined by its CDR3 amino acid sequence together with its V-gene family, and reads without a unique V-gene family were excluded. As a way to deal with suspected cross-contamination and a sequencing artifact, a later analysis dropped 450 to 600 nucleotide sequences that were highly shared and had low generation probability. A later analysis calculated a clonal expansion index for each public chain from normalized within-repertoire ranks of inferred template counts. In a later analysis, generation probabilities were computed using a VDJ recombination model fitted to out-of-frame rearrangements, and the results were checked against IGoR. Hypergeometric tests were used in a later analysis to score TCR-TCR, TCR-HLA and TCR-CMV co-occurrence, with a repertoire-size bias correction applied to the TCR pairs. A later analysis estimated false discovery rates by permuting HLA or CMV assignments 20 times. In a later analysis, co-occurring TCRs were grouped using DBSCAN, with TCRdist sequence similarity added in when clustering inside HLA-allele-positive subsets. Repertoires with fewer than 30,000 or more than 120,000 public chains were left out of co-occurrence clustering, as were roughly five repertoires with anomalous nucleotide sharing. TCRdb provides this immuneACCESS table in a form limited to in-frame rearrangements. Some clones are lacking; in checked studies, under half of them reflect an unresolved V gene, and why the rest are absent is not known. From that table come the V and J calls and clone size; the DNA was used to work out D and trimming. The sample table records about 140,000 clones; 60% to 85% of these occur just once. Together, the top ten hold approximately 1.3% of the sample.

The chain is encoded by TRBV7-2 joined to TRBJ2-4; 14 central bases correspond to TRBD2. Sequenced sample: PBMCs. The sequence was obtained from a male donor in good health and CMV-seropositive. Here the CDR3 is given as CASSWTSGGPTAKNIQYF. The sequenced DNA: TGTGCCAGCAGCTGGACTAGCGGGGGGCCAACCGCCAAAAACATTCAGTACTTC.